This note documents a single TCR beta chain sequence. Its antigen is currently unknown. The source of the sample is a study of OX40 agonist ivuxolimab in advanced cancers. Study context: Ivuxolimab is an agonistic anti-OX40 (CD134) antibody, and patients were treated with it. Overall study results and limits: Blood T cells, both CD4+ and CD8+, expanded clonally by week 6 at 0.1 to 3.0 mg/kg. The average count of expanded clones was higher among CD8+ T cells than among CD4+. Antigen specificity was not determined for the expanded peripheral T cells.

Clones were sequenced by immunoSEQ multiplex PCR, and TCRdb holds only the in-frame ones, with some missing. The sample holds 70,000 to 95,000 clones, 92% seen once. Germline V lookup: CDR1 MNHNS, CDR2 SASEGT. Between the trimmed V and J ends, which lost 8 bases and 5 bases, there was a span of 6 bases. The CDR3 extends over 10 amino acids. The sequence came from an adult with an advanced solid tumor such as melanoma, head and neck, liver or kidney cancer. The source material was CD4+ or CD8+ T cells sorted from blood, sampled in a trial of the OX40 agonist ivuxolimab. V is TRBV6-1 and J is TRBJ1-2; D not certain. The CDR3 loop is CASGDYGYTF. Here the CDR3 DNA reads TGTGCCAGCGGGGATTATGGCTACACCTTC.